A single T cell receptor (beta chain) is shown here with its context. The sample is drawn from a study of siplizumab effects on memory and regulatory T cells. The V segment lost 6 bases and the J segment 2 bases; nucleotides outside the gene matches: 2. The V gene's germline CDR1 is ENHRY and CDR2 SYGVKD. CDR3 size: 14 residues. The data were produced by immunoSEQ multiplex PCR, yet TCRdb's version contains in-frame clones alone and is incomplete. The data hold around 58,000 clones, with around 78% observed a single time. Sequenced: memory CD4+ T cells sorted from blood. J is TRBJ1-4 and V is TRBV10-3, with TRBD1 identical over 8 bases. The TCR sequence derives from a human donor in good health. Here the CDR3 DNA reads TGTGCCATCAGCCAGGGGGCCACTAATGAAAAACTGTTTTTT. It yields the protein CAISQGATNEKLFF.